The present entry profiles one TCR beta chain with its context. The data stem from a study of glioma-infiltrating T cells. V shed 5 bases and J 2 bases; nucleotides not matched to a gene: 5. CDR1 and CDR2 (germline): MNHEY, SMNVEV (reference sequence). This CDR3 comprises 16 residues. The iRepertoire nested amplicon-rescue multiplex PCR amplified TCR alpha and beta CDR3s from RNA. TCRdb re-called the multiplex PCR reads through MiXCR, storing one row per CDR3 protein. The sample shows about 140,000 distinct CDR3 sequences, more than 35% of them seen only once. The chain recombines TRBV27 with TRBJ2-1; the match to TRBD2 covers 11 bases. The clonotype originates from a human donor with low-grade glioma or glioblastoma, undergoing nonglioma brain surgery, or in good health (not recorded which). Material for sequencing was glioma tissue, nonneoplastic brain tissue, or PBMCs (not recorded which). CDR3 protein: CASSPEGLAAYNEQFF. The CDR3 nucleotides read TGTGCCAGCAGTCCAGAGGGACTAGCGGCCTACAATGAGCAGTTCTTC.